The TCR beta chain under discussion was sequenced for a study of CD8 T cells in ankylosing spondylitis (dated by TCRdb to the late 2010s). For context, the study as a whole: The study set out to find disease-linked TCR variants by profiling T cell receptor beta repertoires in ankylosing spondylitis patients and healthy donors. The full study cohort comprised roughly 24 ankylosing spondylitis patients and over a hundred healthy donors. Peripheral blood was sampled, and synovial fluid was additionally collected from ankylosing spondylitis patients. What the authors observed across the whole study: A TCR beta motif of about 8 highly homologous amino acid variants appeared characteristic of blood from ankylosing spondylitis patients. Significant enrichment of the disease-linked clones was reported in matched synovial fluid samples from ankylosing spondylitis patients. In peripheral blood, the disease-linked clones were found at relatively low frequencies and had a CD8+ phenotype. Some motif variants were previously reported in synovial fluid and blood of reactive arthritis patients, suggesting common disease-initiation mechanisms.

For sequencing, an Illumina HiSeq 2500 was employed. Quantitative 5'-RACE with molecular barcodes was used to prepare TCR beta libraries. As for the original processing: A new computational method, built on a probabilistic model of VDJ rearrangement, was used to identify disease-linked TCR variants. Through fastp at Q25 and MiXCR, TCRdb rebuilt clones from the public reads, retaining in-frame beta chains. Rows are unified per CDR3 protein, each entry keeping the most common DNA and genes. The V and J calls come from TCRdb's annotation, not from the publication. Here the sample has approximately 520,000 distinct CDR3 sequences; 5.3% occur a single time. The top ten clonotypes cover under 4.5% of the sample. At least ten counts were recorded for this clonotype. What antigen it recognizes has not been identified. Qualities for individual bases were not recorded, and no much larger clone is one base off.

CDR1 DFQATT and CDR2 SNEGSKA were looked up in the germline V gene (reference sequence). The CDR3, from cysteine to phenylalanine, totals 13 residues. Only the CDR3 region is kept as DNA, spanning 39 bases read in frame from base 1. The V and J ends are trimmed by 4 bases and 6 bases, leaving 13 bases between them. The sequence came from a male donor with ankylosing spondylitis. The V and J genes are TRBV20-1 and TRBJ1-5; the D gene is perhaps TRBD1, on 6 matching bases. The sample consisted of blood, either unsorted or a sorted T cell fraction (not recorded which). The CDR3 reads CSAKRGAVQPQHF. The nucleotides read TGCAGTGCTAAGAGGGGGGCTGTTCAGCCCCAGCATTTT.